A single TCR beta chain is shown here with its context. From blood CD8+ and CD4+ T cells, the TCR beta chain was sequenced. Controls were healthy donors chosen to match patients in age and sex. A quantity of about 0.45 to 1 ug RNA underwent reverse transcription using random hexamers. Across 54 Vbeta and 13 Jbeta, immunoSEQ multiplex PCR amplified TCR beta CDR3. One entry per CDR3 protein results from TCRdb running MiXCR on the immunoSEQ multiplex PCR reads. The table lists about 160,000 distinct CDR3 sequences, around 90% of them singletons. The entry originates in a study of CD8 T cells in Susac syndrome. The CDR3 is 12 amino acids. In germline, CDR1 is SQVTM, CDR2 ANQGSEA. V was trimmed by 6 bases and J by 4 bases, leaving 13 bases between them.

This sequence originates from a human donor in good health. The J gene is TRBJ2-7, the V gene TRBV29-1; either TRBD1 or TRBD2 may supply D (5 bases each). The sequencing sample was made of CD4+ T cells from PBMCs. CDR3 in amino acids: CSVSGQRYEQYF. The CDR3 nucleotides read TGCAGCGTATCGGGGCAAAGATACGAGCAGTACTTC.